The 29 T cell receptor beta chains in this list originate from one sample, sequenced in a study of identical twins. TCRdb independently ran MiXCR on the 5' RACE reads; one entry per CDR3 protein. The data hold approximately 240,000 distinct CDR3 sequences, with over 12% observed a single time. Sequencing input: memory (CD45RO+) T cells sorted from blood. Receptors originate from a woman aged 18-29 years in good health.

The chain is built from TRBV28 and TRBJ1-2; maybe TRBD1 (5 bases). The germline V gene encodes CDR1 MDHEN and CDR2 SYDVKM. V was clipped by 7 bases and J by 8 bases, with 17 bases between them. CDR3 size: 13 residues. The CDR3 region has the DNA TGTGCCAGCACCGAAAGGGGATACAACGGCTACACCTTC. This gives the protein CASTERGYNGYTF.

This clonotype occurred a few times. This rearrangement joins TRBV10-3 to TRBJ1-4, with 7 bases that match TRBD1. The CDR3 is 15 amino acids. The germline gives CDR1 ENHRY, CDR2 SYGVKD. Unmatched junction bases numbered 10, after V lost 5 bases and J lost 7 bases. The CDR3 region is CAISSPDRAVEKLFF. In DNA form, the CDR3 reads TGTGCCATCAGTTCTCCAGACAGGGCGGTTGAAAAACTGTTTTTT.

CDR3 nucleotide sequence: TGTGCCAGCAGCCGGGGCGGGGGGCTTTCAAATGAGCAGTTCTTC. Protein sequence: CASSRGGGLSNEQFF. V and J are TRBV27 and TRBJ2-1; 8 nucleotides agree with TRBD2. The V segment lost 6 bases and the J segment 7 bases; nucleotides outside the gene matches: 11. This CDR3 is 15 amino acids long. Germline V gene sequence: CDR1 MNHEY, CDR2 SMNVEV (reference sequence).

This rearrangement joins TRBV5-1 to TRBJ2-5; D is possibly TRBD2 (5 bases). The ends were cut back, 6 bases at V and 2 bases at J, with 14 bases in the middle. This CDR3 region has 14 residues. The V gene's germline CDR1 is SGHRS and CDR2 YFSETQ. CDR3 in amino acids: CASTVTSGQETQYF. CDR3 bases: TGCGCCAGCACGGTTACAAGCGGACAAGAGACCCAGTACTTC.

This clonotype was seen a handful of times. The chain links TRBV7-2 to TRBJ1-3; a weak D match, TRBD1 (6 bases). Deletions cut 1 base from V and 2 bases from J, with 9 bases between. The CDR3 length is 15 residues. CDR1 and CDR2 from the germline V gene are SGHTA and FQGNSA. CDR3 nucleotide sequence: TGTGCCAGCAGCTTAGATAGGGGGACTGGAAACACCATATATTTT. Protein product: CASSLDRGTGNTIYF.

The V and J genes are TRBV4-3 and TRBJ1-1, with D maybe TRBD1 (6 bases). V shed 3 bases and J shed 10 bases, with 18 bases lying between them. The CDR3 totals 14 residues. The V gene's germline CDR1 is LGHNA and CDR2 YSLEER. CDR3 in DNA: TGCGCCAGCAGCCACGGACAGTTTGGGCAGGGAGCTTTCTTT. Its translation is CASSHGQFGQGAFF.

The DNA for the CDR3 is TGTGCCAGCAGCGTCCTAGCGGGAGTAACCGGGGAGCTGTTTTTT. It translates to CASSVLAGVTGELFF. The J gene is TRBJ2-2, the V gene TRBV9; TRBD2 matches 10 bases. V gave up 2 bases and J gave up 5 bases; unmatched junction bases: 3. CDR1 SGDLS and CDR2 YYNGEE come from the germline V gene. The CDR3 is made up of 15 amino acids.

This clonotype has at least ten counts. The chain uses TRBV6-1 and TRBJ2-7; TRBD2 matches 7 bases. This CDR3 is 18 amino acids long. V lost 3 bases, J lost 0 bases, and 14 bases stayed unmatched. The germline V gene encodes CDR1 MNHNS and CDR2 SASEGT. The chain's CDR3 is CASSDSRVDGRNSYEQYF. CDR3 nucleotides: TGTGCCAGCAGTGATTCCCGAGTGGACGGGAGGAACTCCTACGAGCAGTACTTC.

This chain uses TRBV9 with TRBJ2-1; tentative D call: TRBD1 (6 bases). This CDR3 is built from 13 residues. Trimming took off 1 base at V and 7 bases at J, with 9 bases between the two ends. Germline loops: CDR1 SGDLS, CDR2 YYNGEE. As DNA, the CDR3 is TGTGCCAGCAGCGTATTCGACAGGAATGAGCAGTTCTTC. It codes for CASSVFDRNEQFF.

This clonotype was detected a few times. This chain joins TRBV19 and TRBJ1-2; D perhaps matches TRBD1 (5 bases). V gave up 7 bases and J gave up 3 bases, with 12 bases separating them. The CDR3 spans 13 residues. The V gene's germline CDR1 is LNHDA and CDR2 SQIVND (reference sequence). Here the CDR3 reads CASMGRAYYGYTF. In DNA, the CDR3 is TGTGCCAGTATGGGCAGGGCATACTATGGCTACACCTTC.

The genes are TRBV3-1 and TRBJ2-7; either TRBD1 or TRBD2 may fit D (6 bases each). Per the germline V gene, CDR1 is LGHDT and CDR2 is YNNKEL (reference sequence). Trimming removed 1 base from V and 5 bases from J, with 15 bases in between. This CDR3 contains 15 residues. The CDR3 loop is CASSQGGTRADEQYF. For the CDR3, the DNA is TGTGCCAGCAGCCAAGGCGGGACACGCGCTGACGAGCAGTACTTC.

This clonotype appeared many times. This rearrangement joins TRBV12-3 or TRBV12-4 to TRBJ2-2; 10 nucleotides match TRBD2. V shed 7 bases, J shed 6 bases, and the junction held 5 bases outside the gene matches. The CDR3 runs to 14 residues. For the CDR3, the DNA is TGTGCCAGCAAGGTCCTAGCGGGAGCCGGGGAGCTGTTTTTT. Protein: CASKVLAGAGELFF.

This clonotype has just a few counts. CDR3: CASGLSGYATEAFF. In nucleotides, the CDR3 is TGTGCCAGCGGTTTGTCGGGGTACGCCACTGAAGCTTTCTTT. The chain employs TRBV3-1 and TRBJ1-1; D is uncertain. The CDR3 spans 14 residues. Germline-derived CDR1 and CDR2 are LGHDT and YNNKEL (reference sequence). Between the trimmed V and J ends, which lost 8 bases and 4 bases, there was a span of 17 bases.

This clonotype qualifies as medium-sized. The chain combines TRBV4-3 with TRBJ1-6; D ambiguous. The CDR3 has 15 amino acids. The germline CDR1 and CDR2 sequences are LGHNA and YSLEER. V lost 2 bases, J lost 8 bases, and 13 bases lay in between. The CDR3 DNA sequence: TGCGCCAGCAGCCAAAGCCAAGGCCGGGATTCACCCCTCCACTTT. Amino acids: CASSQSQGRDSPLHF.

V is TRBV15 and J is TRBJ2-1; D not resolved. V was cut by 0 bases and J by 3 bases, with 9 bases left in between. This CDR3 comprises 15 residues. Germline V gene lookup returns CDR1 LNHNV and CDR2 YYDKDF (reference sequence). Written as DNA, the CDR3 is TGTGCCACCAGCAGAGATAATGGCTACTACAATGAGCAGTTCTTC. Protein product: CATSRDNGYYNEQFF.

In nucleotides, the CDR3 is TGTGCCAGCGCCGGGACTAGCGGAGCCAGGGAGTACTTC. Translating gives CASAGTSGAREYF. The rearrangement uses TRBV7-2 and TRBJ2-7; the match to TRBD2 covers 11 bases. The CDR3 contains 13 residues. Germline loops: CDR1 SGHTA, CDR2 FQGNSA. After removal of 8 bases from V and 11 bases from J, the junction contained 11 bases not matched to a gene.

This clonotype was seen more than once but under ten times. The chain has TRBV7-2 and TRBJ2-1; D is tentatively TRBD1 or TRBD2 (5 bases each). Germline loops: CDR1 SGHTA, CDR2 FQGNSA. Trimming pared 2 bases from V and 12 bases from J, leaving 11 bases between. CDR3 length: 12 residues. The DNA of the CDR3 is TGTGCCAGCAGCTTACCGGGACCACGGCAGTTCTTC. Translating it yields CASSLPGPRQFF.

This clonotype was seen at least ten times. This chain connects TRBV7-6 to TRBJ1-1; D call uncertain. The CDR3 loop spans 13 amino acids. Germline V gene sequence: CDR1 SGHVS, CDR2 FNYEAQ. V was clipped by 1 base and J by 8 bases, with 11 bases between them. CDR3 in DNA: TGTGCCAGCAGCTTAGGCGGGAGTACGGAAGCTTTCTTT. Its protein product is CASSLGGSTEAFF.

This chain uses TRBV4-1 with TRBJ1-1; a weak D match, TRBD1 (5 bases). With 0 bases removed from V and 11 bases from J, the gap between germline ends came to 16 bases. Germline values: CDR1 MGHRA, CDR2 YSYEKL. The CDR3 has 14 amino acids. The CDR3 spells CASSQDGDGLKAFF. CDR3 DNA: TGCGCCAGCAGCCAAGACGGGGACGGCCTAAAGGCTTTCTTT.

This clonotype was detected a few times. The chain carries TRBV7-2 and TRBJ2-5; D might be TRBD1 or TRBD2, each matching 6 bases. V was clipped by 0 bases and J by 11 bases, with 10 bases between them. Germline V lookup: CDR1 SGHTA, CDR2 FQGNSA. There are 12 residues in the CDR3. The CDR3 DNA sequence: TGTGCCAGCAGCTTAGCGGGGGGCTTGCAGTACTTC. Encoded protein: CASSLAGGLQYF.

V usage is TRBV20-1 and J usage is TRBJ2-1, with D unclear. This CDR3 has 12 amino acids. CDR1 is DFQATT, CDR2 SNEGSKA, per germline (reference sequence). Trimming stripped 3 bases from V and 10 bases from J, with 13 bases between. The CDR3: CSASSSQSEQFF. The CDR3 bases are TGCAGTGCTAGTTCCTCACAAAGCGAGCAGTTCTTC.

This clonotype was picked up a small number of times. The rearrangement links TRBV12-3 or TRBV12-4 to TRBJ2-1; 9 bases line up with TRBD2. Trimming took 3 bases from V and 5 from J; bases not matched to a gene: 2. The CDR3 is 14 residues long. The CDR3 reads CASSFGGGDNEQFF. As DNA, the CDR3 is TGTGCCAGCAGTTTCGGCGGGGGGGACAATGAGCAGTTCTTC.

Only a few counts were recorded for this clonotype. This chain uses TRBV6-2 or TRBV6-3 with TRBJ2-3, with 10 positions matching TRBD2. Germline V gene sequence: CDR1 MNHEY, CDR2 SVGEGT. The CDR3 has 16 amino acids. J lost 1 base, V lost 5 bases, and 6 bases had no gene match. The CDR3 coding sequence is TGTGCCAGCAGTCACACTAGCGGGATACGCACAGATACGCAGTATTTT. Translation gives CASSHTSGIRTDTQYF.

The chain uses TRBV20-1 and TRBJ2-1, with TRBD2 matching over 8 bases. The CDR3 covers 15 residues. Looked up from germline, CDR1 is DFQATT and CDR2 is SNEGSKA (reference sequence). J lost 5 bases, V lost 2 bases, and 8 bases had no gene match. The DNA of the CDR3 is TGCAGTGCTAGACCCTCGACTAGCGATGACAATGAGCAGTTCTTC. As protein: CSARPSTSDDNEQFF.

There are many counts of this clonotype. The genes are TRBV20-1 and TRBJ2-7, with 8 bases fitting TRBD2. With 6 bases clipped from V and 6 bases from J, the junction kept 22 bases outside the gene matches. The germline V gene has CDR1 DFQATT and CDR2 SNEGSKA (reference sequence). The CDR3 spans 17 residues. This CDR3 is CSAVPGHTGTRVGEQYF. The CDR3 bases are TGCAGTGCCGTACCGGGACACACCGGGACTAGAGTAGGCGAGCAGTACTTC.

A few counts support this clonotype. This chain uses TRBV3-1 with TRBJ1-2; a possible D gene is TRBD1 (5 bases). This CDR3 spans 16 amino acids. V was pared by 1 base and J by 5 bases, with 17 bases between. Germline CDR1 is LGHDT and CDR2 is YNNKEL (reference sequence). The CDR3, as DNA: TGTGCCAGCAGCCAAGGACGGGGGGGGACCCGATATGGCTACACCTTC. It translates to CASSQGRGGTRYGYTF.

The chain joins TRBV20-1 to TRBJ1-6; 8 nucleotides agree with TRBD1. The germline V gene has CDR1 DFQATT and CDR2 SNEGSKA (reference sequence). The CDR3 loop spans 15 amino acids. Trimming took 3 bases from V and 6 from J; bases not matched to a gene: 7. DNA for the CDR3: TGCAGTGCTAGTCCCGGGACAGGTCGTAATTCACCCCTCCACTTT. Protein sequence: CSASPGTGRNSPLHF.

The gene calls are TRBV20-1 and TRBJ2-3; no clear D gene. Germline lookup yields CDR1 DFQATT and CDR2 SNEGSKA (reference sequence). This CDR3 has 16 amino acids. The V end lost 0 bases, the J end lost 0 bases, and 13 bases lay between the germline ends. CDR3 sequence reads: CSARDMMTTSTDTQYF. The CDR3 nucleotides are TGCAGTGCTAGAGATATGATGACGACTAGCACAGATACGCAGTATTTT.

This clonotype has just a few counts. CDR3 bases: TGCAGCGGGGAACACAGGGGGCAAGTAACAGATACGCAGTATTTT. Translated, it gives CSGEHRGQVTDTQYF. This chain uses TRBV29-1 with TRBJ2-3; 9 bases line up with TRBD1. Looked up from germline, CDR1 is SQVTM and CDR2 is ANQGSEA. CDR3 length equals 15 residues. Trimming cost V 7 bases and J 3 bases; bases outside gene matches: 11.